A selection of T cell receptor beta chains follows, all from one sample in a study of OX40 agonist ivuxolimab in advanced cancers. TCRdb keeps only in-frame clones here, not all; method: immunoSEQ multiplex PCR. The data contain some 54,000 clones, 80% to 90% of them singletons. Specimen: CD4+ or CD8+ T cells sorted from blood, collected in a trial of the OX40 agonist ivuxolimab. Source of these receptors: an adult with an advanced solid tumor such as melanoma, head and neck, liver or kidney cancer. CDR3s include the opening cysteine and the closing phenylalanine or tryptophan.

>TRBV6-5
CASSRYRGNTGELFF
>TRBV29-1
CSVVADYEQYF
>TRBV6-5
CASKDPGKETQYF
>TRBV19
CASSTDRASVQYF
>TRBV6-1
CASSETPPNYGYTF
>TRBV18
CASSPTGQGASYGYTF
>TRBV18
CASSPVGQGGTDTQYF
>TRBV5-1
CASSLEPRGNTEAFF
>TRBV10-3
CAARQVTNTEAFF
>TRBV5-1
CASSLLLRGPSSYEQYF
>TRBV10-3
CAISELRGSSGNTIYF
>TRBV5-1
CASSPRTDRGRSYTF
>TRBV7-9
CASSLRQGGAEQYF
>TRBV27
CASKRTSGDLTYEQYF
>TRBV7-9
CASSLTTGSSYNSPLHF
>TRBV30
CAWKAGSNQPQHF
>TRBV30
CAWSVRQGHEQYF
>TRBV5-6
CASSLTGSADTHIQYF
>TRBV11-3
CASSLGTSGGRGTDTQYF
>TRBV29-1
CSVEDMDTQYF
>TRBV29-1
CSVEDGGGMNTEAFF
>TRBV5-1
CATRVTTDTQYF
>TRBV5-6
CASSSRDRVFYGYTF
>TRBV5-1
CASSLNNGNTIYF
>TRBV19
CASNFGGRGNSPLHF
>TRBV30
CACKTASSYNSPLHF
>TRBV11-2
CASSVAAGVSYNEQFF
>TRBV2
CASQKGAFNEKLFF
>TRBV18
CASSPVTGQLSEAFF
>TRBV6-5
CASRDAYRNQPQHF
>TRBV28
CASSPGSRTLHF
>TRBV6-5
CASSYLLGSDGSEQYF
>TRBV19
CASSIYWDSSYEQYF
>TRBV7-9
CASSLRDQPQHF
>TRBV10-3
CAIRLGANTGELFF
>TRBV5-1
CASSLRVNTEAFF
>TRBV30
CAWSRTGGADTQYF
>TRBV6-6
CASSLTRVNEKLFF
>TRBV29-1
CSVEAQRNTEAFF
>TRBV1
CTSSQGNWETQYF
>TRBV4-2
CASSQTLAGLSTDTQYF
>TRBV5-6
CASSLVGTGFNTYEQYF
>TRBV11-1
CASSTPGPASKNIQYF
>TRBV27
CASSLQGYGYTF
>TRBV30
CAWKMTANEPFGYTF
>TRBV27
CASSQNQGPQHF
>TRBV5-4
CASSEGDRGFNEKLFF
>TRBV7-3
CASSRGSSSGNTIYF
>TRBV19
CASSSRYNEQFF
>TRBV14
CASSRGGTQEGGYTF
>TRBV9
CASSVGLAGRNTIYF
>TRBV18
CASSPPRQGLLQGTDTQYF
>TRBV7-9
CATQLTRDSTYYGYTF